This T cell receptor beta chain originates from a study of blood T cell repertoires in COVID-19 (dated by TCRdb to 2018 to 2020). Describing the broader study: Collaborator samples came from the United States, Italy and Spain and covered acute and convalescent phases of COVID-19. Where available, HLA class I and class II types were taken from metadata supplied by the sample provider and were not determined by assay-based typing. Samples came from the ongoing ImmuneRACE study (first 160 participants) plus 1,254 subjects from 6 global collaborators. The dataset comprised deeply sampled blood TCRbeta repertoires from subjects exposed to, actively infected with, or recovered from COVID-19. The material from the prospective study consisted of cDNA or gDNA derived from T cells, B-cell-depleted T cells, or PBMCs. The repertoires were released in a freely available public database intended as a resource for research on the immune response to SARS-CoV-2. A de-identified subject ID, COVID-19 status, age in years and sex were almost always included in the sample metadata.

Samples from volunteer blood donors who had recovered from COVID-19 were contributed by a second Seattle source. Collaborating institutions collected whole blood in K2EDTA tubes following their own protocols. Collaborator samples were shipped for TCRbeta analysis as frozen whole blood, isolated PBMCs, or DNA extracted from either sample type. The immunoSEQ Assay, a bias-controlled multiplex PCR, was used to amplify TCRbeta CDR3 regions from genomic DNA. The authors processed their data as follows. Nucleated cell counts per sample were estimated from amplification of reference gene primers within the assay. To quantify the absolute abundance of each unique TCRbeta CDR3 rearrangement, sequence reads were collapsed and filtered. For each sample, productive Simpson clonality was calculated as the square root of Simpson's diversity index across productive rearrangements. TCRdb carries this immuneACCESS record with in-frame sequences only. Its versions omit some clonotypes, under half of them owing to an unresolved V gene in the studies checked, with the rest unexplained. The V and J calls and clone size are taken from that table; D and trimming were inferred from the DNA. The sample has over 200,000 clones on record, approximately 90% of them singletons. Clones ranked in the top ten supply roughly 4% of the sample.

With regard to this clone: The antigen this receptor binds is unknown. Per-base qualities were not stored, and no clone one base away is much larger.

Here is what the overall study found, with its caveats: How much clinical and demographic metadata was included differed by source and by participant, and the metadata was provided uncurated.

The sample taken for sequencing was peripheral blood. This TCR was sampled from a man between 60 and 70 years old who had recovered from COVID-19.

The CDR3 reads CASSLELRQGARETQYF. The bases read TGTGCCAGCAGCTTAGAGCTTCGACAGGGGGCGCGAGAGACCCAGTACTTC. The receptor chain draws on TRBV7-9 and TRBJ2-5; 10 bases in between match TRBD1. The CDR3 measures 17 amino acids from cysteine to phenylalanine. The only DNA kept is the CDR3, 51 bases in frame from the first base. V lost 1 base and J lost 4 bases, and the count of bases not matched to a germline gene is 9. The germline V gene (reference sequence) supplies CDR1 SEHNR and CDR2 FQNEAQ.